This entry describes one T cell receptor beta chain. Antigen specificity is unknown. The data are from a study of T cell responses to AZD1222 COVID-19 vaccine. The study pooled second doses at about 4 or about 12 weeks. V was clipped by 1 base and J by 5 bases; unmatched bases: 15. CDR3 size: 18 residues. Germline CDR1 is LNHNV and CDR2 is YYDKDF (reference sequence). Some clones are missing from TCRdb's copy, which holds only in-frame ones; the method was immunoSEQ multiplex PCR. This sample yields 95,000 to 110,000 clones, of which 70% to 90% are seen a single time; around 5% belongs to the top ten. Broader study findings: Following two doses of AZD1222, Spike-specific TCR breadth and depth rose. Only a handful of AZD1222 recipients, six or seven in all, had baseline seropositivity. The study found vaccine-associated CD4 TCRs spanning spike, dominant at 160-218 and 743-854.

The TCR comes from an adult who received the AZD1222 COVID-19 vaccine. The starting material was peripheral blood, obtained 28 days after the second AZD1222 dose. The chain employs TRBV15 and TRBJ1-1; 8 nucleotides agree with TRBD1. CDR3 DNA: TGTGCCACCAGCAGAGCGACTCTTCATGGACAGGGATTGACTGAAGCTTTCTTT. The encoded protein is CATSRATLHGQGLTEAFF.